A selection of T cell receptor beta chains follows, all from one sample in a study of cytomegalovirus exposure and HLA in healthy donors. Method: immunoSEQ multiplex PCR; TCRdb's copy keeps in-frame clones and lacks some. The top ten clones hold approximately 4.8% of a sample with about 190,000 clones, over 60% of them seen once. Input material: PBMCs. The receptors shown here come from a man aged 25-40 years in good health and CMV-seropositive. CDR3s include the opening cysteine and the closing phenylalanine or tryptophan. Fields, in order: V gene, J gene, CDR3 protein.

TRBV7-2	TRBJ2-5	CASSRTGTQETQYF
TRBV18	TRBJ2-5	CASSPLRGQETQYF
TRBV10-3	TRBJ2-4	CAIVQGAHENIQYF
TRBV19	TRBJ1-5	CASTGEGSYSNQPQHF
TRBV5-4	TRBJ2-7	CASSFGGGGAYEQYF
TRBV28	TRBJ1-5	CASSNDREIKDQPQHF
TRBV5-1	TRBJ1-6	CASRFSDSQNSPLHF
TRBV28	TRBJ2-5	CASSQQGWETQYF
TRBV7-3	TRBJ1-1	CASSPAGYTEAFF
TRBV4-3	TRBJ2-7	CASSPMGDTYEQYF
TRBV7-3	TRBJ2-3	CASSPTRTGNTDTQYF
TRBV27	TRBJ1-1	CASSWQGGGTEAFF
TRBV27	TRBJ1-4	CASSLGGVRTNEKLFF
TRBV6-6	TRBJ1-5	CASSPGQGFNQPQHF
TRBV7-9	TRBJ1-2	CASSLQGAGGYTF
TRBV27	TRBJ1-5	CASSPLRQGFGNQPQHF
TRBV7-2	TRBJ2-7	CASSPPRAPYEQYF
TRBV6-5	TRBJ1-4	CASSQQGANEKLFF
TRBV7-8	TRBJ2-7	CASSPRPHTGLDEQYF
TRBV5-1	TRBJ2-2	CASSTGDVNTGELFF
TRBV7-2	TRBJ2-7	CASSWGLAGQGQYF
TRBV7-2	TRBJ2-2	CASRATGGANTGELFF
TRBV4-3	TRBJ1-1	CASSQAVEYTEAFF
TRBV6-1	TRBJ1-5	CASSDFRGQSNQPQHF
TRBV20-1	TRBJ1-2	CTVEGAGGYTF
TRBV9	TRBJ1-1	CASSVAPGGLTEAFF